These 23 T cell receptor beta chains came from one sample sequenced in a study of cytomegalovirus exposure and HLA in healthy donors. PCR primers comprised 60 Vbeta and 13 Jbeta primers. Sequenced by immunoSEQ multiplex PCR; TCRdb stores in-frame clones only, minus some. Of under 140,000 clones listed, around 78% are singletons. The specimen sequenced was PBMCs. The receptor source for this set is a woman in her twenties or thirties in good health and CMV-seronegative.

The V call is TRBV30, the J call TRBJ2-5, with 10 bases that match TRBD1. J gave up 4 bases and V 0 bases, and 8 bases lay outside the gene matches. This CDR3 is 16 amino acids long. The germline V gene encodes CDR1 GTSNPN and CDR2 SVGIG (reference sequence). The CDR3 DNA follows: TGTGCCTGGAGTGTGGGACAGGGGAGGGATCGAGAGACCCAGTACTTC. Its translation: CAWSVGQGRDRETQYF.

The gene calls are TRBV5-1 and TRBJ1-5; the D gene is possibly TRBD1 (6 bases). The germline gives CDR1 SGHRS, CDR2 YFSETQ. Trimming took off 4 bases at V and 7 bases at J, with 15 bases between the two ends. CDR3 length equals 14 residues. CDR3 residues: CASSQGTLGQPQHF. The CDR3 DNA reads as TGCGCCAGCAGCCAGGGGACGCTGGGGCAGCCCCAGCATTTT.

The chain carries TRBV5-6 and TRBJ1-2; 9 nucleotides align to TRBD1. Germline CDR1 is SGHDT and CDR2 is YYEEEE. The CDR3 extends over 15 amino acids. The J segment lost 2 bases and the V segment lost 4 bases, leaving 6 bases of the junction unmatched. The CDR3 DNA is TGTGCCAGCAGCGACGAAGGACAGGGGAACTATGGCTACACCTTC. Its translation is CASSDEGQGNYGYTF.

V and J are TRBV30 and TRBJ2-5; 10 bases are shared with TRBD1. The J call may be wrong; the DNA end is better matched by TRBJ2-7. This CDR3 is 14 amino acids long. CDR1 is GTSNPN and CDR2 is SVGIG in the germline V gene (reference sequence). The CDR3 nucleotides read TGTGCCTGGACTAGGACAGGGGGAAGATACGAGCAGTACTTC. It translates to CAWTRTGGRYEQYF.

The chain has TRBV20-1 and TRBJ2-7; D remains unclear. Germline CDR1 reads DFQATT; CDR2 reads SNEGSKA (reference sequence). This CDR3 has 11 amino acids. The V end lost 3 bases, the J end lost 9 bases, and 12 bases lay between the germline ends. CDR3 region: CSASAVSGQYF. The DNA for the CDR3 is TGCAGTGCTAGTGCTGTTTCGGGGCAGTACTTC.

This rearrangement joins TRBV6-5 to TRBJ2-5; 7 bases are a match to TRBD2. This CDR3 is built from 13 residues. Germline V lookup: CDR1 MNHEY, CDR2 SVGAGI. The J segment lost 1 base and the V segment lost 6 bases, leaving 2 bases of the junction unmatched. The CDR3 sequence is CASSWTSQETQYF. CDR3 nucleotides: TGTGCCAGCAGCTGGACTAGCCAAGAGACCCAGTACTTC.

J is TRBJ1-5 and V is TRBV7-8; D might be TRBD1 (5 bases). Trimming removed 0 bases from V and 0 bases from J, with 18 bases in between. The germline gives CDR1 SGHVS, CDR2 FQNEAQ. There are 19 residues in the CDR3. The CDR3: CASSLAVKNRIYSNQPQHF. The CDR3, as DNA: TGTGCCAGCAGCTTAGCAGTAAAAAACAGGATATATAGCAATCAGCCCCAGCATTTT.

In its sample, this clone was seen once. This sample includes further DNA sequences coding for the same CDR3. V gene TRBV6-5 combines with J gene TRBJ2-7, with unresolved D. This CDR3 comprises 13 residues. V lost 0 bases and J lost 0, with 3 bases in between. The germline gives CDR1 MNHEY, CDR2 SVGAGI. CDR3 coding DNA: TGTGCCAGCAGTTACTCTCGCTCCTACGAGCAGTACTTC. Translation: CASSYSRSYEQYF.

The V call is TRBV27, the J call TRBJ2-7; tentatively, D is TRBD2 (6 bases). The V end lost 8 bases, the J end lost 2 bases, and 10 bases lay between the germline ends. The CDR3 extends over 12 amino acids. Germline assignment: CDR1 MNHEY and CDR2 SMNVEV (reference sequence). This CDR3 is CASRREPYEQYF. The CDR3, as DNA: TGTGCCAGCCGGCGGGAACCCTACGAGCAGTACTTC.

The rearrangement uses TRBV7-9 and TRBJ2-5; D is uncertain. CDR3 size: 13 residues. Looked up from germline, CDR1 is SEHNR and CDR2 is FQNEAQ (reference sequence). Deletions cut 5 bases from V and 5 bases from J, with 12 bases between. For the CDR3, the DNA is TGTGCCAGCAGCCAACTTTCGCCCGAGACCCAGTACTTC. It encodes CASSQLSPETQYF.

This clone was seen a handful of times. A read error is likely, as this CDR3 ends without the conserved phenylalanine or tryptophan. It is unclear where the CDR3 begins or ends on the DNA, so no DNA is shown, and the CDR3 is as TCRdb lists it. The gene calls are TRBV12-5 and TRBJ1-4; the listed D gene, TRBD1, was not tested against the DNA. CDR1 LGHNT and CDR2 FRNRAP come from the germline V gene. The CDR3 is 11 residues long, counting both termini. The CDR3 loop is CASGPPGQAGA.

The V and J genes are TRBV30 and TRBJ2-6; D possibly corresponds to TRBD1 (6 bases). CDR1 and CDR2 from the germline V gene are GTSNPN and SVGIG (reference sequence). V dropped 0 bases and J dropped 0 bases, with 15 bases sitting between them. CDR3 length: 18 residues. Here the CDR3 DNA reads TGTGCCTGGAGTGTGCTCGGGACATCTTCCTCTGGGGCCAACGTCCTGACTTTC. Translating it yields CAWSVLGTSSSGANVLTF. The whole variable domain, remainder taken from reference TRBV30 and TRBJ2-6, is SQTIHQWPATLVQPVGSPLSLECTVEGTSNPNLYWYRQAAGRGLQLLFYSVGIGQISSEVPQNLSASRPQDRQFILSSKKLLLSDSGFYLCAWSVLGTSSSGANVLTFGAGSRLTVL.

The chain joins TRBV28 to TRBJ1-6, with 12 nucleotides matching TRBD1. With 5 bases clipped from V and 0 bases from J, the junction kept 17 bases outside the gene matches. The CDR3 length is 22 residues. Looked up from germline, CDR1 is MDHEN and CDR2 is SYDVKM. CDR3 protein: CASSPAPKPGQGANSYNSPLHF. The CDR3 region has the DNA TGTGCCAGCAGTCCCGCTCCTAAACCGGGACAGGGGGCAAACTCCTATAATTCACCCCTCCACTTT.

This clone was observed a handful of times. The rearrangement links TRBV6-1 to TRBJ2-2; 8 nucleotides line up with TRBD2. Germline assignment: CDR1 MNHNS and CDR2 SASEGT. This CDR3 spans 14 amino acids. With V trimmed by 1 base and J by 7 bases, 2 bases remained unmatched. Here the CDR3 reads CASSEGSGSGELFF. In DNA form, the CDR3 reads TGTGCCAGCAGTGAAGGGAGCGGGAGCGGGGAGCTGTTTTTT.

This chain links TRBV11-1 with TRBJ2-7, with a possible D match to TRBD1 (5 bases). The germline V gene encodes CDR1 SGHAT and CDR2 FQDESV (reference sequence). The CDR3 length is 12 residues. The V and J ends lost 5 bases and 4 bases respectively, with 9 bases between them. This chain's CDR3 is CASSPTGYEQYF. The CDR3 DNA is TGTGCCAGCAGCCCCACAGGTTACGAGCAGTACTTC.

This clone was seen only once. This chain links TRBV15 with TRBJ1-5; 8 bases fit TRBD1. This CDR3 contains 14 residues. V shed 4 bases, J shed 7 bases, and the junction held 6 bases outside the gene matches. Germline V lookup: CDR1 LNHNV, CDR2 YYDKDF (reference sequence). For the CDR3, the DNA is TGTGCCACCAGCAACGACAGGGGATTACAGCCCCAGCATTTT. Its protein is CATSNDRGLQPQHF.

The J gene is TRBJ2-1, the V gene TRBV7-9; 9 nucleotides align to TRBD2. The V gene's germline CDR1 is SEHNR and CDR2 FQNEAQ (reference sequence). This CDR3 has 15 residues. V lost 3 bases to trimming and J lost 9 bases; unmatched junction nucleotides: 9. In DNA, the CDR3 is TGTGCCAGCAGCTTGAGTAGCGGGGGTGGGAGTGAGCAGTTCTTC. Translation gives CASSLSSGGGSEQFF.

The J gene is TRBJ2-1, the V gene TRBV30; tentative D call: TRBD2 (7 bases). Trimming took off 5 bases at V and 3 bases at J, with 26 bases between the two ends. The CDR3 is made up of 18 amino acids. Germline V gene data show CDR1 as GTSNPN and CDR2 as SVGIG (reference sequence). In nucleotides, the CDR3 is TGTGCCTGGGCCGGAGGGGGGAGGGGCCAAATCAACTACAATGAGCAGTTCTTC. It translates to CAWAGGGRGQINYNEQFF.

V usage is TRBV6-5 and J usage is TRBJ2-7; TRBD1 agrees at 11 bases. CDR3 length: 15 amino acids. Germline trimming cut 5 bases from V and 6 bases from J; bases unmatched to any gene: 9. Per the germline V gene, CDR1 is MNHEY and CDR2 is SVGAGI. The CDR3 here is CASSLGQGATSEQYF. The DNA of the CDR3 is TGTGCCAGCAGTCTAGGACAGGGGGCTACTTCCGAGCAGTACTTC.

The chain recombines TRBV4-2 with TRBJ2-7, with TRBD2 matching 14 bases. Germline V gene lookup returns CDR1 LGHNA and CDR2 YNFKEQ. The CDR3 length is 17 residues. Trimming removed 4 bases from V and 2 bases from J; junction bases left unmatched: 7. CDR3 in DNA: TGTGCCAGCAGCCGGGGACTAGCGGGAGTCGCGGCCTACGAGCAGTACTTC. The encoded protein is CASSRGLAGVAAYEQYF.

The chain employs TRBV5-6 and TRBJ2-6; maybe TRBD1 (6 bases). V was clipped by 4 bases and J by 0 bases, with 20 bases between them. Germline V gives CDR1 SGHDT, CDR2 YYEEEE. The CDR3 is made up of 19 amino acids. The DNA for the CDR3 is TGTGCCAGCAGCCGTCCCGGTGACAGGAAAGTCTCTGGGGCCAACGTCCTGACTTTC. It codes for CASSRPGDRKVSGANVLTF.

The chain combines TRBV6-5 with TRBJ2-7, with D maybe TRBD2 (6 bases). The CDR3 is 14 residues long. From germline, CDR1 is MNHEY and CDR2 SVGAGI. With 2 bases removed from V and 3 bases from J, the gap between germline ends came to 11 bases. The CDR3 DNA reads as TGTGCCAGCAGTTACGGGCAGGGAGGCTACGAGCAGTACTTC. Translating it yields CASSYGQGGYEQYF.

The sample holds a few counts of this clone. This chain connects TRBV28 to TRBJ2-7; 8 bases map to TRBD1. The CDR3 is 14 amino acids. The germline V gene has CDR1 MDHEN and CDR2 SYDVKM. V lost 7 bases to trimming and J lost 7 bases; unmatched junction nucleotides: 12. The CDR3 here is CASMKSQGAREQYF. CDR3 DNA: TGTGCCAGCATGAAGAGTCAGGGGGCGCGGGAGCAGTACTTC.